This T cell receptor (beta chain) was identified during a study of beta chain features in type 1 diabetes. For the study at large: Patients did not differ from healthy donors in age, gender or cell yield. Whole-study findings and limits: The analysis here could not establish whether HLA type shapes TCRB rearrangement. The VDJ junctions of type 1 diabetes patients carried fewer insertions and more deletions.

Of note for this clone: The antigen is undetermined.

Expressed TCRB transcripts were sequenced because the entire RNA isolate underwent reverse transcription. Using immunoSEQ multiplex PCR, the repertoire was profiled, and TCRdb retains in-frame clones only, with some absent. The data hold 390,000 or so clones, with 14% observed a single time. CDR1 and CDR2 from the germline V gene are LNHDA and SQIVND (reference sequence). V was shortened by 5 bases and J by 6 bases, with 11 bases between the two germline ends. This CDR3 is 13 amino acids long. Researchers reported sorting CD4+ naive, central memory, regulatory and stem cell-like memory cells via CD45RO/CCR7/CD25/CD127/CD95/CD27.

Input material: naive CD4+ T cells from blood. The V call is TRBV19, the J call TRBJ2-4; tentatively, D is TRBD2 (5 bases). The sequence came from a man aged 25-45 years in good health. The CDR3 region has the DNA TGTGCCAGTAGTCGACCCGGGATAAACATTCAGTACTTC. This codes for CASSRPGINIQYF.